These 10 T cell receptor beta chains were all obtained from the same sample, sequenced in a study of shared clonotypes between healthy human individuals. The table came from immunoSEQ multiplex PCR; TCRdb's copy has only in-frame clones and leaves some out. Of about 2.3 million clones listed, under 95% are singletons. Sequenced sample: naive CD4+ T cells from PBMCs. Subset specified: CD45RA+ positively selected. The receptor source for this set is a man aged 18 to 29 in good health. Some clones in this sample may be carry-over from other donors' samples.

The chain joins TRBV7-2 to TRBJ1-5, with D uncertain. The CDR3 length is 16 residues. With 5 bases removed from V and 5 bases from J, the gap between germline ends came to 19 bases. The germline V gene has CDR1 SGHTA and CDR2 FQGNSA. CDR3 sequence (DNA): TGTGCCAGCAGCCCCGAGAGTACGGGGTTGCATCAGCCCCAGCATTTT. The encoded protein is CASSPESTGLHQPQHF.

The chain links TRBV5-1 to TRBJ2-7, with D unclear. Germline CDR1 SGHRS, CDR2 YFSETQ. Between the trimmed V and J ends, which lost 0 bases and 1 base, there was a span of 8 bases. CDR3 length: 14 amino acids. CDR3 nucleotide sequence: TGCGCCAGCAGCTTGGGGGCAACGTCCTACGAGCAGTACTTC. This translates into CASSLGATSYEQYF.

The count of this clone is one. The chain links TRBV7-9 to TRBJ2-7, with 8 bases fitting TRBD1. This CDR3 is built from 15 residues. The junction had 8 bases not matched to a gene; V was cut back by 5 bases and J by 2 bases. Germline values: CDR1 SEHNR, CDR2 FQNEAQ (reference sequence). As DNA, the CDR3 is TGTGCCAGCAGCGTAGGACAGGGTGGAACCTACGAGCAGTACTTC. Its protein is CASSVGQGGTYEQYF.

The chain uses TRBV5-4 and TRBJ2-7, with D perhaps matching TRBD2 (7 bases). Germline lookup yields CDR1 SGHNT and CDR2 YYREEE (reference sequence). Trimming took off 0 bases at V and 6 bases at J, with 16 bases between the two ends. The CDR3 has 15 residues. The CDR3 region has the DNA TGTGCCAGCAGCTTGGGGGGGCGGGAGCTGGGCGAGCAGTACTTC. It is translated as CASSLGGRELGEQYF.

This sequence joins TRBV6-7 and TRBJ1-5; perhaps TRBD1 as D (6 bases). TRBV6-7 is an open reading frame, and its role is uncertain. This CDR3 spans 17 amino acids. V was cut by 2 bases and J by 2 bases, with 16 bases left in between. CDR3 sequence: CASSYEGRGIGNQPQHF. The CDR3 DNA follows: TGTGCCAGCAGTTACGAAGGGAGGGGGATCGGCAATCAGCCCCAGCATTTT.

V usage is TRBV28 and J usage is TRBJ2-2; 9 bases are shared with TRBD1. CDR3 size: 16 residues. After removal of 4 bases from V and 3 bases from J, the junction contained 6 bases not matched to a gene. Germline V gives CDR1 MDHEN, CDR2 SYDVKM. The CDR3 DNA sequence: TGTGCCAGCAGTTCCCCGGGACAGGGACACACCGGGGAGCTGTTTTTT. Residues: CASSSPGQGHTGELFF.

This sequence joins TRBV15 and TRBJ2-1, with a weak D call TRBD2 (6 bases). The V gene's germline CDR1 is LNHNV and CDR2 YYDKDF (reference sequence). The CDR3 loop spans 13 amino acids. Trimming left V 8 bases short and J 7 bases short, with 15 bases between. The CDR3 DNA sequence: TGTGCCACCTCTAGCGCCCTACAGAATGAGCAGTTCTTC. Its protein product is CATSSALQNEQFF.

V gene TRBV27 combines with J gene TRBJ1-1; no clear D. CDR1 and CDR2 from the germline V gene are MNHEY and SMNVEV (reference sequence). With 2 bases removed from V and 1 base from J, the gap between germline ends came to 11 bases. The CDR3 runs 15 residues. CDR3 bases: TGTGCCAGCAGTTTACCGGGCAGACCGAACACTGAAGCTTTCTTT. This codes for CASSLPGRPNTEAFF.

The chain uses TRBV4-1 and TRBJ2-1; D possibly corresponds to TRBD2 (6 bases). CDR3 length: 16 residues. The V end was cut by 2 bases, the J end by 0 bases, with 11 bases between. Germline CDR1 is MGHRA and CDR2 is YSYEKL. CDR3 nucleotides: TGCGCCAGCAGCCAATTTAGCGGTAGCTCCTACAATGAGCAGTTCTTC. This gives the protein CASSQFSGSSYNEQFF.

The J gene is TRBJ1-4, the V gene TRBV5-6; D is possibly TRBD1 (5 bases). V gave up 3 bases and J gave up 4 bases, with 10 bases separating them. The CDR3 totals 14 residues. Per the germline V gene, CDR1 is SGHDT and CDR2 is YYEEEE. CDR3 in amino acids: CASSWRQSNEKLFF. In nucleotides, the CDR3 is TGTGCCAGCAGCTGGCGACAGAGTAATGAAAAACTGTTTTTT.